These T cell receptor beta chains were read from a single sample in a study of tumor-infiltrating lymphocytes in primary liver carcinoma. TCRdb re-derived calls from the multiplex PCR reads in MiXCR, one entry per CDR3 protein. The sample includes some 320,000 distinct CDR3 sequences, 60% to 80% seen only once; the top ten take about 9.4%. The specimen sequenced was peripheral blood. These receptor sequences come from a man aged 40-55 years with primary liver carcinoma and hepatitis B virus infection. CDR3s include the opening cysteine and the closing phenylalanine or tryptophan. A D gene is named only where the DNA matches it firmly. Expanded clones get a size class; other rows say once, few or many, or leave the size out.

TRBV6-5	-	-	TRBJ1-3	TGTGCCGGCAGTTACTCTGGCTCGCACGGGAACACCATATATTTT	CAGSYSGSHGNTIYF
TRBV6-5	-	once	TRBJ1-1	-	CASSYVGGGTEVFF
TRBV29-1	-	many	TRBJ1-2	TGCAGCGTTAATGCGGGGCGCGGCTACACCTTC	CSVNAGRGYTF
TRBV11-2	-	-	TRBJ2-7	TGTGCCAGGAGCTTCTTGGGTACTAAGCGGTCTACCTACGAGCAGTACTTC	CARSFLGTKRSTYEQYF
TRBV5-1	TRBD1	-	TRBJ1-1	TGCGCCAGCAGCTTACTGTCGCAAACCGGGACAGGGTATGGAAAGAACACTGAAGCTTTCTTT	CASSLLSQTGTGYGKNTEAFF
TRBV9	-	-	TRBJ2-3	TGTGCCAGCAGCGCCAGCGCAGGGGAAGCCACAGATACGCAGTATTTT	CASSASAGEATDTQYF
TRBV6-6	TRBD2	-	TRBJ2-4	TGTGCCAGCAGTGGAGACAGGGGACTAGCGGGAGGGGCTTCGTACATTCAGTACTTC	CASSGDRGLAGGASYIQYF
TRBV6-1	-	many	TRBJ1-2	TGTGCCAGCAAAATCCACGCTAGCTATGGCTACACCTTC	CASKIHASYGYTF
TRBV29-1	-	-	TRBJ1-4	TGCAGCGTTTTGGCTAGGGGGAATGAAAAATTGTTTTTT	CSVLARGNEKLFF
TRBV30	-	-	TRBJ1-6	TGTGCCTGGAGGCTGAATTCATCCCTCCACTTT	CAWRLNSSLHF
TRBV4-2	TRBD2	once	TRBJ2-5	TGTGCCAGCAGCCAAGAGGGGACTAGCGGGAGCCAGGAGAACCAGTACTTC	CASSQEGTSGSQENQYF
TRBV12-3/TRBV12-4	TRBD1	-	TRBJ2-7	TGTGCCAGCAGACAGGGGGCCCCCTACGAGCAGTACTTC	CASRQGAPYEQYF
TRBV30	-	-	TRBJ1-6	TGTGCCTGGAGTATACAGGCTAATTCACCCCTCCACTTT	CAWSIQANSPLHF
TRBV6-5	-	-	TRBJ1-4	TGTACCAGCACTTATGAAAGGACGGGGGAAAAACTGTTTTTT	CTSTYERTGEKLFF
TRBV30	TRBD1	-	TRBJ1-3	TGTGCCTGGAGCCCGAGGACAGGAACCTACTCTGGAAACACCATATATTTT	CAWSPRTGTYSGNTIYF
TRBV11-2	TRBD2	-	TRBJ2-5	TGTGCCAACAACACGGGACTAGCGGTCCAAGAGACCCAGTACTTC	CANNTGLAVQETQYF
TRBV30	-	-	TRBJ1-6	TGTGCCTGGGGCGACAGAAATTCACCCCTCCACTTT	CAWGDRNSPLHF
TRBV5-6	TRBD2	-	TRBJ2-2	TGTGCCAATAGCTTATGGGGACTAGTGCGGACAACTGGGGAGCTGTTTTTT	CANSLWGLVRTTGELFF
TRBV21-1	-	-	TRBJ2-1	TGTGCCAGCAGCAAAGAGATCCTAGCGGGAGGCCACAATGAGCAGTTCTTC	CASSKEILAGGHNEQFF
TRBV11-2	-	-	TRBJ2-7	TGTGCCAGCAGCTTACCCATCGGTGCCTCCGAGCAGTACTTC	CASSLPIGASEQYF
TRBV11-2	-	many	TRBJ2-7	TGTGCCAGCAGCTCTCTTGGAAGTGGGGGCCAGAACTACGAGCAGTACTTC	CASSSLGSGGQNYEQYF
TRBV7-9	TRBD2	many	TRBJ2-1	TGTGCCAGCAGGAACCGTGGGACTAGCGGGAGCGATGAGCAGTTCTTC	CASRNRGTSGSDEQFF
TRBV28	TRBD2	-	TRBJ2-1	TGTGCCAGCAGTTTATCGGGAGGAACAGAGCAGTTCTTC	CASSLSGGTEQFF
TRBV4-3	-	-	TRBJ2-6	TGCGCCAGCAGCCAAGATGGGTCAGGGCGCGGGACCAACATCCTGACTTTC	CASSQDGSGRGTNILTF
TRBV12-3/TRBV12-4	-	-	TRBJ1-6	TGTGCCAGCAAGGGAGGGGCTGGTTCACCCCTCCACTTT	CASKGGAGSPLHF
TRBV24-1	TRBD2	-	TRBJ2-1	TGTGCCACCAGTGATCCCAGGACTAGCGTTTTATGTGAGCAGTTCTTC	CATSDPRTSVLCEQFF
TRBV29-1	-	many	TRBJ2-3	TGCAGCGTTGCGGCTAGCGTGGGCACAGATACGCAGTATTTT	CSVAASVGTDTQYF
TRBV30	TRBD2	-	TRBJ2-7	TGTGCATGGAGTCCTCTAGCGGGAGGGTCCAGCGAGCAGTACTTC	CAWSPLAGGSSEQYF
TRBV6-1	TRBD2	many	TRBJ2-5	TGTGCCAGCAGTCTAGAGGCTAGCGGGAGATGGGAGACCCAGTACTTC	CASSLEASGRWETQYF
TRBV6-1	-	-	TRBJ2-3	TGTGCCAGCTGTGAAACGGTTCGGCAGGGGAACACAGATACGCAGTATTTT	CASCETVRQGNTDTQYF
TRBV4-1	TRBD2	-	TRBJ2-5	TGCTCCAGTAGCCAGGATGCGACTAGCGGGCAAGAGACCCAGTACTTC	CSSSQDATSGQETQYF
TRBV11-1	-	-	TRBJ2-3	TGCGCCAGCAGCCCCTGGCCCCTTGGAACAGATACGCAGTATTTT	CASSPWPLGTDTQYF
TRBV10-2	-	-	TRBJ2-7	TGCGCCAGCAGTGTTCGGACAAGGGGGTCCTACGAGCAGTACTTT	CASSVRTRGSYEQYF
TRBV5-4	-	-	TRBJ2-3	TGTGCCAGCAGCTTGGCGGGGGGCGTCACAGATACGCAGTATTTT	CASSLAGGVTDTQYF
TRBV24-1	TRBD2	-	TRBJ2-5	TGTGCCACCAGTGATCCGGGACTAGCGGTAGGAGAGACCCAGTACTTC	CATSDPGLAVGETQYF
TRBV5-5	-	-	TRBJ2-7	TGTACCAGCAGCGAATGGGGTGGCAGTTTTAACTACGAGCAGTACTTC	CTSSEWGGSFNYEQYF
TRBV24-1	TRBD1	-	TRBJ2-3	TGTGCCACCAGTGACGCCGACAGGGTCGGGACAGATACGCAGTATTTT	CATSDADRVGTDTQYF
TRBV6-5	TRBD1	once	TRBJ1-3	TGTGCCAGCAATCCGCTAGGACAGGGTAGAGGAAACACCATATATTTT	CASNPLGQGRGNTIYF
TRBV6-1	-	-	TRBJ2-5	TGTGGGAGCAGTGAAGGGGAGACCCAGTACTTC	CGSSEGETQYF
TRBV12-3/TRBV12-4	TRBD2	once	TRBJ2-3	TGTGCCAGCAGTTCCTGGACTAGCGGCACAGGTACGCAGTATTTT	CASSSWTSGTGTQYF